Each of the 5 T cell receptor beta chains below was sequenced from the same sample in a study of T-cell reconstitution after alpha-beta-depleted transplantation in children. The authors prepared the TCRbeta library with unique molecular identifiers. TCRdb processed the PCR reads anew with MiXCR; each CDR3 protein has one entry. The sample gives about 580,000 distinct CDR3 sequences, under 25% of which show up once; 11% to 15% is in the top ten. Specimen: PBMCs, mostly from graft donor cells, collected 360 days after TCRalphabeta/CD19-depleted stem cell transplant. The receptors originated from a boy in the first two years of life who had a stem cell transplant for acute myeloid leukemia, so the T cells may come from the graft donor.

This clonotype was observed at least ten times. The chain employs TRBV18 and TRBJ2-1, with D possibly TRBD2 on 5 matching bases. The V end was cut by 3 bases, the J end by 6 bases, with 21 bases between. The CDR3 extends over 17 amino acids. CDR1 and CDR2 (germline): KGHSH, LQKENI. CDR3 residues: CASSPPSSGYFFNEQFF. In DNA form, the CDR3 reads TGTGCCAGCTCACCCCCCTCATCGGGGTACTTTTTCAATGAGCAGTTCTTC. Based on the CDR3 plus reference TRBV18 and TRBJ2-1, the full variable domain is NAGVMQNPRHLVRRRGQEARLRCSPMKGHSHVYWYRQLPEEGLKFMVYLQKENIIDESGMPKERFSAEFPKEGPSILRIQQVVRGDSAAYFCASSPPSSGYFFNEQFFGPGTRLTVL.

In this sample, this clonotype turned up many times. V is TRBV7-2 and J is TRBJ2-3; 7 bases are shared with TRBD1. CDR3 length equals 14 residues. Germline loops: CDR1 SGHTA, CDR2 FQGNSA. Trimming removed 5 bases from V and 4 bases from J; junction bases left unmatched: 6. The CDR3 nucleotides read TGTGCCAGCAGCCTGACAGGGCCCCCAGATACGCAGTATTTT. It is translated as CASSLTGPPDTQYF.

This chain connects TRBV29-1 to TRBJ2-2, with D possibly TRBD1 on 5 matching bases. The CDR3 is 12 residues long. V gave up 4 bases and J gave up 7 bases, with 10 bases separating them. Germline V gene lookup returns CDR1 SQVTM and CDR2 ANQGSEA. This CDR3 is CSVARVDGELFF. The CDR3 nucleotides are TGCAGCGTTGCCAGGGTGGACGGGGAGCTGTTTTTT.

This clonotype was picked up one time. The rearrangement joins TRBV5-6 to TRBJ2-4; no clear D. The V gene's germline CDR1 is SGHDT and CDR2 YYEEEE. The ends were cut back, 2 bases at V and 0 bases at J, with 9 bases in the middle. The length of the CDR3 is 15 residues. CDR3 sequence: CASSLSTGAKNIQYF. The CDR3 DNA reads TGTGCCAGCAGCTTATCCACCGGAGCCAAAAACATTCAGTACTTC.

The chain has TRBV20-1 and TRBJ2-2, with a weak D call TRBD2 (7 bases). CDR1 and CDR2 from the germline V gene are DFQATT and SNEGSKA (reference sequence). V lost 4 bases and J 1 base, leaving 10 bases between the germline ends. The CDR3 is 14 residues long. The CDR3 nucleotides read TGCAGTGCTATAAGGGGGGGGAACACCGGGGAGCTGTTTTTT. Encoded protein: CSAIRGGNTGELFF.